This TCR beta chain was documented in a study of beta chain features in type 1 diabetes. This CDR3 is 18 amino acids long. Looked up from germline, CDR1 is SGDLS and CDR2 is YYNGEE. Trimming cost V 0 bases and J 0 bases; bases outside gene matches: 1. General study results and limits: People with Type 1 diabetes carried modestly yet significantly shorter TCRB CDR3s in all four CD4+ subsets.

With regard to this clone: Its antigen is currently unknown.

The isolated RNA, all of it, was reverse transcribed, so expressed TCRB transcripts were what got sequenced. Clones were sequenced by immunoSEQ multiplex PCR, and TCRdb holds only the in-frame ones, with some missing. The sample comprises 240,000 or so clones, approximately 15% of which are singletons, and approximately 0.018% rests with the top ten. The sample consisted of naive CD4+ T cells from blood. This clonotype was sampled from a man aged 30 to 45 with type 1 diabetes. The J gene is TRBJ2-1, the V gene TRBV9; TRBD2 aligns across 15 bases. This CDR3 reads CASSVGTSGGASYNEQFF. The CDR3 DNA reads TGTGCCAGCAGCGTAGGGACTAGCGGGGGGGCCTCCTACAATGAGCAGTTCTTC.